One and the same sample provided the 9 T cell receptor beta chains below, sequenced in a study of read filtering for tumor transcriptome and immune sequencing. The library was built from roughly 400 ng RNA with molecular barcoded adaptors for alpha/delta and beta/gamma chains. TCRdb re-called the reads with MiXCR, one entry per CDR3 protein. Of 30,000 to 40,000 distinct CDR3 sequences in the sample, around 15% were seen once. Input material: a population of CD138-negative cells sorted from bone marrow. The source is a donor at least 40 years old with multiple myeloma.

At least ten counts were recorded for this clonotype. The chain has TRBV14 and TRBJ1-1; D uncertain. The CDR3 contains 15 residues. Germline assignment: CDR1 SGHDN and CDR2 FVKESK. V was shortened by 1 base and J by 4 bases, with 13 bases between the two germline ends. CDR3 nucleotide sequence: TGTGCCAGCAGCCAAGTATCGGCGCGTGGCACTGAAGCTTTCTTT. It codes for CASSQVSARGTEAFF.

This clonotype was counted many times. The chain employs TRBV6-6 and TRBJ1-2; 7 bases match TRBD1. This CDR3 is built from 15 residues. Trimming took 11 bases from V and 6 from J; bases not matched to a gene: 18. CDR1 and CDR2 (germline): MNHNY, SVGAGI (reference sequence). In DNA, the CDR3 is TGTGCCTCAATGACCTGGAGGGGGCGATGGAATGGCTACACCTTC. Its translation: CASMTWRGRWNGYTF.

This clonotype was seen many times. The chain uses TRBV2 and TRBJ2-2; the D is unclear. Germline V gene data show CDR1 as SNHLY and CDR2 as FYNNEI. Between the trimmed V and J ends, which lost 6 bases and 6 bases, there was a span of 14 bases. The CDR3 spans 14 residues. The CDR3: CASRNSRTAGELFF. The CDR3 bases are TGTGCCAGCAGGAATAGCAGGACCGCCGGGGAGCTGTTTTTT. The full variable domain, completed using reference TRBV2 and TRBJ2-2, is EPEVTQTPSHQVTQMGQEVILRCVPISNHLYFYWYRQILGQKVEFLVSFYNNEISEKSEIFDDQFSVERPDGSNFTLKIRSTKLEDSAMYFCASRNSRTAGELFFGEGSRLTVL.

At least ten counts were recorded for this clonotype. The CDR3 nucleotides are TGTGCCAGCAGCTTAGCCTCGGGCTCTGGGGCCAACGTCCTGACTTTC. Amino acid sequence: CASSLASGSGANVLTF. This chain joins TRBV7-2 and TRBJ2-6, with D unclear. V was cut by 0 bases and J by 0 bases, with 6 bases left in between. The CDR3 length is 16 residues. Germline assignment: CDR1 SGHTA and CDR2 FQGNSA.

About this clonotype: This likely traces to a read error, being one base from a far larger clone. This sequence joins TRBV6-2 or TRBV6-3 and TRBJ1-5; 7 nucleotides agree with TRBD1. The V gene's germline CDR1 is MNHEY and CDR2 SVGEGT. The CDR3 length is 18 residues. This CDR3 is CASGYYPGTAYSNQPQHF. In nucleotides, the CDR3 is TGTGCCAGCGGTTATTACCCCGGGACAGCATATAGCAATCAGCCCCAGCATTTT.

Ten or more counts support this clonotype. CDR3 sequence reads: CASSQDLPDRRRIQETQYF. CDR3 in DNA: TGTGCCAGCAGCCAAGATCTTCCTGACAGGCGAAGGATTCAAGAGACCCAGTACTTC. The gene calls are TRBV3-1 and TRBJ2-5; D may be TRBD1 (6 bases). V lost 0 bases and J lost 2, with 22 bases in between. CDR3 length: 19 amino acids. From germline, CDR1 is LGHDT and CDR2 YNNKEL (reference sequence).

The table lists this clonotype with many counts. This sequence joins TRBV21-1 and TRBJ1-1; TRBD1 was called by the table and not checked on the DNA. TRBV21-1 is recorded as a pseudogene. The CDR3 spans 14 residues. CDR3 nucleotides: TGTGCCAGCAGCAAAAAGGCAGGGGGCCTTGAAGCTTTCTTT. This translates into CASSKKAGGLEAFF.

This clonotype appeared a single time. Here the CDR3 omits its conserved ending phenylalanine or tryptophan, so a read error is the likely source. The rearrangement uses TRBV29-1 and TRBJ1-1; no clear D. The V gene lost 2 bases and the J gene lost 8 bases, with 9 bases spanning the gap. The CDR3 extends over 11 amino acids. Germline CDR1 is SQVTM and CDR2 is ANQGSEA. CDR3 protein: CSVERGPEAFV. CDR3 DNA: TGCAGCGTTGAACGAGGACCCGAAGCTTTCGTT.

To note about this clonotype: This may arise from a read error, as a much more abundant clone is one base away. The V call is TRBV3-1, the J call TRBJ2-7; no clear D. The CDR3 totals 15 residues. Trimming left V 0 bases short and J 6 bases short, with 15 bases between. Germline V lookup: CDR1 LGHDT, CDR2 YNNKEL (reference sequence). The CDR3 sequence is CASSQDRRHLGEQYF. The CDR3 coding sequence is TGTGCCAGCAGCCAAGATCGGAGACACCTGGGCGAGCAGTACTTC.